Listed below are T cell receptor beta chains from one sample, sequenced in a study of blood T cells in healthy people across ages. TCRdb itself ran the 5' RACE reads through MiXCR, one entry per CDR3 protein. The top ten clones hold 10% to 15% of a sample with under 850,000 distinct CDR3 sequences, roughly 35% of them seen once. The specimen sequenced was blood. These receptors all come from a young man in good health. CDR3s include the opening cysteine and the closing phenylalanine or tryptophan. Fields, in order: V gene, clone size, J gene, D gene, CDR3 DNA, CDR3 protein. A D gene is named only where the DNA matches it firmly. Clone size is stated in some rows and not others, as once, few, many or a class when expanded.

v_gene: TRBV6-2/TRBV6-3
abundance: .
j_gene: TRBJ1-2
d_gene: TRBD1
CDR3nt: TGTGCCAGCAGCAGGGGGCTGGGCCGTGGCTACACCTTC
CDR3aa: CASSRGLGRGYTF

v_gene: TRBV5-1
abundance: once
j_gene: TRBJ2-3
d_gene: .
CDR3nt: TGCGCCAGCAGCTTGGACCCTGGATCACCCACAGATACGCAGTATTTT
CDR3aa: CASSLDPGSPTDTQYF

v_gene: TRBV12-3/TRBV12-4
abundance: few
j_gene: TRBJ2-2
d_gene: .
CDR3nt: TGTGCCAGCACCTCCTCGGGGTTCGGGGGTCGGACCGGGGAGCTGTTTTTT
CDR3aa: CASTSSGFGGRTGELFF

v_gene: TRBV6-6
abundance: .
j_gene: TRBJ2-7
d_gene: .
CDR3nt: TGTGCCAGCAGTTGGGCCGGGGACCCCTACAATGAGCAGTACTTC
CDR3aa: CASSWAGDPYNEQYF

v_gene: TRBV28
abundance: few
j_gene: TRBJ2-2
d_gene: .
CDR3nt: TGTGCCAGCAGAGAATCCGGGACGGGAAACACCGGGGAGCTGTTTTTT
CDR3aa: CASRESGTGNTGELFF

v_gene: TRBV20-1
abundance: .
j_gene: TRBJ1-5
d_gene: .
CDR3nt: TGCAGTGCTAGAGATAGGCGGGGGGAACATCAGCCCCAGCATTTT
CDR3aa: CSARDRRGEHQPQHF

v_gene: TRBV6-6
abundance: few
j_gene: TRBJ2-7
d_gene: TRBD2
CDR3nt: TGTGCCAGCAGTGCCGGGAGGGGCAGCTACGAGCAGTACTTC
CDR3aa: CASSAGRGSYEQYF

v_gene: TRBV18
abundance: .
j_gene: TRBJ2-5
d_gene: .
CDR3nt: TGTGCCAGCTCACCCTTCCGCCGGGCCCTGCAAGAGACCCAGTACTTC
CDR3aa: CASSPFRRALQETQYF

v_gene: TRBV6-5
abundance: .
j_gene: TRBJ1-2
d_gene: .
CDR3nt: TGTGCCAGCAGTTACTACCCTCGTGGTGGCTACACCTTC
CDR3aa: CASSYYPRGGYTF

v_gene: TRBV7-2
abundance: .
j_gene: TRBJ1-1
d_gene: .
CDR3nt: TGTGCCAGCAGCTTAGTCAGCTATGAAGCTTTCTTT
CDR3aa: CASSLVSYEAFF

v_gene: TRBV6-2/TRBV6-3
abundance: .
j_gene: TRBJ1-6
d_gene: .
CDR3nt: TGTGCCAGCTCCCCTATGGGGACCAGGAGCTCCTATAATTCACCCCTCCACTTT
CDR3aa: CASSPMGTRSSYNSPLHF

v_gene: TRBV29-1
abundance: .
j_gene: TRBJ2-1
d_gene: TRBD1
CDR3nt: TGCAGCGTGGACCTCCGAGGACAGGGCTTGGTCAATGAGCAGTTCTTC
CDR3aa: CSVDLRGQGLVNEQFF

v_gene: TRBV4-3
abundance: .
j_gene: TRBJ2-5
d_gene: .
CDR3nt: TGCGCCAGCAGCCAAGAATTTAGCGGTCTGGGGGGAGAGACCCAGTACTTC
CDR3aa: CASSQEFSGLGGETQYF

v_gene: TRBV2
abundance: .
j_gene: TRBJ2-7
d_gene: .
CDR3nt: TGTGCCAGCAGTGATCCGGGGAAAGACTACGAGCAGTACTTC
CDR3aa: CASSDPGKDYEQYF

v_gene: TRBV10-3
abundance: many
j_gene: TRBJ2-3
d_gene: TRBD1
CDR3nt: TGTGCCATCAGTACGGGACAGGGTGTCGACACAGATACGCAGTATTTT
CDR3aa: CAISTGQGVDTDTQYF

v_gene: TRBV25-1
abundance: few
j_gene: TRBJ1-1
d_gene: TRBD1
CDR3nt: TGTGCCAGCAGCCGGGACAGTTATTCTAACACTGAAGCTTTCTTT
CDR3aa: CASSRDSYSNTEAFF

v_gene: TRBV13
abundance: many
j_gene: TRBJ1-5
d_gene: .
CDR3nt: TGTGCCAGCAGCTTAGGCACAGGGACTAATCAGCCCCAGCATTTT
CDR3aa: CASSLGTGTNQPQHF

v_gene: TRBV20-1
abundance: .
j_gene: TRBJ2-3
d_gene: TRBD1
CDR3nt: TGCAGTGCTAGTCGGCGGACAGGGGGCACAGATACGCAGTATTTT
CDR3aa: CSASRRTGGTDTQYF

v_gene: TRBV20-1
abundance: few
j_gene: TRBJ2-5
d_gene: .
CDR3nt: TGCAGTGCTAGAGAAGGTGGTGTAGTCGTCCAAGAGACCCAGTACTTC
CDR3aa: CSAREGGVVVQETQYF

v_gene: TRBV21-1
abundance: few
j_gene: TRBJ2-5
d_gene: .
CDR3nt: TGTGCCAGCAGCACGGGGTCACTACGATCCCAAGAGACCCAGTACTTC
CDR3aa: CASSTGSLRSQETQYF

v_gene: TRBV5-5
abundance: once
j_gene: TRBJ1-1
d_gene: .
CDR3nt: TGTGCCAGCATCACCTCCATGGGCATGAACACTGAAGCTTTCTTT
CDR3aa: CASITSMGMNTEAFF

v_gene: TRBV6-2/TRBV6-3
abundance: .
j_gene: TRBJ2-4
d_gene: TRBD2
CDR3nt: TGTGCCAGCAGTTCGCGGGGGGGCCTAGCCAAAAACATTCAGTACTTC
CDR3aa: CASSSRGGLAKNIQYF

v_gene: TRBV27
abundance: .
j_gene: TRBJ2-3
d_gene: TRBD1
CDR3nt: TGTGCCAGCAGCCTAACAGGGGGCTTTGATACGCAGTATTTT
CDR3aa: CASSLTGGFDTQYF

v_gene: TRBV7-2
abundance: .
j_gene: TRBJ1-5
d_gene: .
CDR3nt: TGTGCCAGCAGCTTAGGAGTATCCAGGGGTAACAATCAGCCCCAGCATTTT
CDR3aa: CASSLGVSRGNNQPQHF

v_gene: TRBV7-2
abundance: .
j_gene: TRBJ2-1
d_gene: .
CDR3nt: TGTGCCAGCAGCCGGAACGGCCCCGTGGGCAATGAGCAGTTCTTC
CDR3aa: CASSRNGPVGNEQFF

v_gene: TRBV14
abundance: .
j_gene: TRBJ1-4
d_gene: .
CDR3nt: TGTGCCAGCAGCCAACAGGGGAAGAGTGAAAAACTGTTTTTT
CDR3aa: CASSQQGKSEKLFF

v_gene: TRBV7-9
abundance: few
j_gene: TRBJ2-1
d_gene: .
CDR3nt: TGTGCCAGCAGCTTAGGGGGGGGGCCTTTCGATGAGCAGTTCTTC
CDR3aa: CASSLGGGPFDEQFF

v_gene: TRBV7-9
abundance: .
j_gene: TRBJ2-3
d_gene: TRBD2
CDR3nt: TGTGCCAGCAGCTTGGATCTAGCGGGAGTCACAGATACGCAGTATTTT
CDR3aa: CASSLDLAGVTDTQYF

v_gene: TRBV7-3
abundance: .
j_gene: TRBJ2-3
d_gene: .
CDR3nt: TGTGCCAGTAGTATGCTGACCACAGATACGCAGTATTTT
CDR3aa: CASSMLTTDTQYF

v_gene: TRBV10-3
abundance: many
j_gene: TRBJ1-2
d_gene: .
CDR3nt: TGTGCCATCAGTGATGACGGGTCCCTTAACTATGGCTACACCTTC
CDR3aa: CAISDDGSLNYGYTF

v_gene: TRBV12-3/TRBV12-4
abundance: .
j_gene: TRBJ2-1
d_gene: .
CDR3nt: TGTGCCAGCAGTTATGGCAGGGTCAATGAGCAGTTCTTC
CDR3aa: CASSYGRVNEQFF

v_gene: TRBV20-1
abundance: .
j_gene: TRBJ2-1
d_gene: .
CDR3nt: TGCAGTGCTAGAGCTCCCGCTGCAGGGGTTGCCAATGAGCAGTTCTTC
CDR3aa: CSARAPAAGVANEQFF

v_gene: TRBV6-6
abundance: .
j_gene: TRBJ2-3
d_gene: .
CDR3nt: TGTGCCAGCAGTTACTCGGGCGCCGCCACAGATACGCAGTATTTT
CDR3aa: CASSYSGAATDTQYF

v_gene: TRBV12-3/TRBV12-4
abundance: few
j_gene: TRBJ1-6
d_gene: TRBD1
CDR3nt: TGTGCCAGCAGGGGACAGGGTGTGAATTCACCCCTCCACTTT
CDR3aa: CASRGQGVNSPLHF

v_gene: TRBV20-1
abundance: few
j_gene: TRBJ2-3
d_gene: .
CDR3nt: TGCAGTGCTAGGGGGGCCCCCGGGGATACGCAGTATTTT
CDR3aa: CSARGAPGDTQYF

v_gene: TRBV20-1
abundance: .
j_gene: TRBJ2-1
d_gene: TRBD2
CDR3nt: TGCAGTGTTGAAGCGGGGGCCCGTTTGAATGAGCAGTTCTTC
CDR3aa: CSVEAGARLNEQFF

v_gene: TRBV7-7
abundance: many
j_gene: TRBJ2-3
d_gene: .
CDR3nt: TGTGCTAGCAGCCCTGCCATGTTTGAGGGCACAGATACGCAGTATTTT
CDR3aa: CASSPAMFEGTDTQYF